The present entry profiles one T cell receptor beta chain with its context. The record originates from a study of blood T cell repertoires in COVID-19. CDR3 length: 12 residues. Germline CDR1 and CDR2: SGHAT and FQNNGV. V lost 2 bases and J lost 3, with 5 bases in between. Original analysis: Reference gene primer amplification gave estimated nucleated cell counts. Only in-frame clones appear in the TCRdb table, and some are missing; sequencing was by immunoSEQ multiplex PCR. Clone size and the V and J calls come from that table; the DNA yielded D and trimming. The sample yields 300,000 or so clones, around 86% seen once.

This receptor was obtained from a woman aged 45-65 years with acute or convalescent COVID-19. The sequencing input was peripheral blood. The V gene is TRBV11-2, the J gene TRBJ2-7; no definite D call. CDR3 DNA sequence: TGTGCCAGCAGCTTAAATCTCTACGAGCAGTACTTC. This sequence encodes CASSLNLYEQYF.